Presented here are 19 T cell receptor beta chains from one specimen sequenced in a study of T cell responses to AZD1222 COVID-19 vaccine. Profiling relied on immunoSEQ multiplex PCR, and the TCRdb table lists in-frame clones only, not all of them. The table lists more than 100,000 clones, about 90% of them singletons. The sequences come from peripheral blood, collected on day 0 of AZD1222 vaccination. All receptors come from an adult in good health.

V gene TRBV29-1 combines with J gene TRBJ1-2, with D possibly matching TRBD1 (6 bases). Germline lookup yields CDR1 SQVTM and CDR2 ANQGSEA. CDR3 length: 14 residues. V dropped 5 bases and J dropped 4 bases, with 17 bases sitting between them. CDR3 sequence (DNA): TGCAGCGTTAGGACTCAGGGGAGGGCCTATGGCTACACCTTC. Translating it yields CSVRTQGRAYGYTF. Using reference TRBV29-1 and TRBJ1-2 for the parts outside the CDR3, the full variable domain is SAVISQKPSRDICQRGTSLTIQCQVDSQVTMMFWYRQQPGQSLTLIATANQGSEATYESGFVIDKFPISRPNLTFSTLTVSNMSPEDSSIYLCSVRTQGRAYGYTFGSGTRLTVV.

The chain employs TRBV2 and TRBJ2-3; 12 bases are shared with TRBD2. From germline, CDR1 is SNHLY and CDR2 FYNNEI. This CDR3 spans 17 amino acids. The ends lost 7 bases at V and 0 bases at J; junction bases unmatched: 8. In DNA form, the CDR3 reads TGTGCCAGCATTAAAGGACTAGCGGGGACCAGCACAGATACGCAGTATTTT. Amino acid sequence: CASIKGLAGTSTDTQYF.

The chain is built from TRBV6-2 or TRBV6-3 and TRBJ1-2, with D possibly matching TRBD1 (5 bases). Germline lookup yields CDR1 MNHEY and CDR2 SVGEGT. Deletions cut 2 bases from V and 2 bases from J, with 15 bases between. The CDR3 spans 16 residues. DNA of the CDR3: TGTGCCAGCAGTTACGGCAGGGCCTCGTCAAACTATGGCTACACCTTC. Translation gives CASSYGRASSNYGYTF.

This sequence joins TRBV7-9 and TRBJ1-6; 11 positions agree with TRBD1. CDR1 and CDR2 from the germline V gene are SEHNR and FQNEAQ (reference sequence). V shed 1 base and J 7 bases; nucleotides not matched to a gene: 0. This CDR3 spans 15 amino acids. CDR3 sequence reads: CASSLGDRGNSPLHF. In DNA form, the CDR3 reads TGTGCCAGCAGCTTAGGGGACAGGGGGAATTCACCCCTCCACTTT.

This sequence joins TRBV12-3 or TRBV12-4 and TRBJ2-3; tentatively, D is TRBD2 (6 bases). This CDR3 is built from 10 residues. The V and J ends lost 8 bases and 6 bases respectively, with 6 bases between them. The CDR3 sequence is CASGGDTQYF. In nucleotides, the CDR3 is TGTGCCAGCGGGGGGGATACGCAGTATTTT.

This clone was detected only a few times. The chain couples TRBV2 to TRBJ2-2; no clear D. V was pared by 4 bases and J by 0 bases, with 12 bases between. The CDR3 spans 16 residues. Germline CDR1 SNHLY, CDR2 FYNNEI. The CDR3 sequence is CASSALATTNTGELFF. The DNA for the CDR3 is TGTGCCAGCAGTGCCCTCGCGACGACGAACACCGGGGAGCTGTTTTTT.

V and J are TRBV7-3 and TRBJ2-1; 10 positions agree with TRBD2. The germline V gene encodes CDR1 SGHTA and CDR2 FQGTGA. The CDR3 runs 15 residues. Germline trimming cut 4 bases from V and 2 bases from J; bases unmatched to any gene: 2. CDR3 amino acids: CASSSTSGPYNEQFF. CDR3 nucleotides: TGTGCCAGCAGCTCGACTAGCGGGCCCTACAATGAGCAGTTCTTC. Variable domain in full (rest from reference TRBV7-3 and TRBJ2-1): GAGVSQTPSNKVTEKGKYVELRCDPISGHTALYWYRQSLGQGPEFLIYFQGTGAADDSGLPNDRFFAVRPEGSVSTLKIQRTERGDSAVYLCASSSTSGPYNEQFFGPGTRLTVL.

This chain uses TRBV6-5 with TRBJ2-7, with 8 bases lining up with TRBD2. The CDR3 contains 14 residues. Germline-derived CDR1 and CDR2 are MNHEY and SVGAGI. V lost 7 bases to trimming and J lost 9 bases; unmatched junction nucleotides: 14. The CDR3 reads CASILTRGLEVQYF. In DNA, the CDR3 is TGTGCCAGCATCTTAACCCGGGGACTAGAGGTGCAGTACTTC.

The chain combines TRBV9 with TRBJ2-2; no clear D. V was cut by 3 bases and J by 4 bases, with 16 bases left in between. Germline values: CDR1 SGDLS, CDR2 YYNGEE. The CDR3 extends over 16 amino acids. The CDR3 nucleotides are TGTGCCAGCAGCGCACCGACGGCCCCAGGCACCGGGGAGCTGTTTTTT. Residues: CASSAPTAPGTGELFF. The variable domain in full, completed from reference TRBV9 and TRBJ2-2, reads DSGVTQTPKHLITATGQRVTLRCSPRSGDLSVYWYQQSLDQGLQFLIQYYNGEERAKGNILERFSAQQFPDLHSELNLSSLELGDSALYFCASSAPTAPGTGELFFGEGSRLTVL.

V gene TRBV3-1 (or the pseudogene TRBV3-2) combines with J gene TRBJ1-3; TRBD1 aligns across 8 bases. The V gene end was trimmed by 0 bases and the J gene end by 2 bases; junction bases not matched to a gene: 3. Germline CDR1 reads LGHDT; CDR2 reads YNNKEL (reference sequence). This CDR3 is built from 16 residues. CDR3 loop: CASSQDGQGAGNTIYF. For the CDR3, the DNA is TGTGCCAGCAGCCAAGATGGACAGGGAGCTGGAAACACCATATATTTT.

The V gene is TRBV3-1 (or the pseudogene TRBV3-2), the J gene TRBJ2-3; D ambiguous. Germline V gene sequence: CDR1 LGHDT, CDR2 YNNKEL (reference sequence). Trimming stripped 6 bases from V and 2 bases from J, with 12 bases between. The CDR3 extends over 14 amino acids. The CDR3 region is CASSSNGDTDTQYF. As DNA, the CDR3 is TGTGCCAGCAGTTCAAATGGTGACACAGATACGCAGTATTTT.

The CDR3 nucleotides read TGCGCCAGCAGCCTAAGGGGACAGCTCTCCTACGAGCAGTACTTC. Protein: CASSLRGQLSYEQYF. The chain has TRBV5-1 and TRBJ2-7, with TRBD1 identical over 7 bases. Germline V CDR1 and CDR2: SGHRS, YFSETQ. CDR3 length equals 15 residues. V lost 4 bases to trimming and J lost 0 bases; unmatched junction nucleotides: 7.

The genes are TRBV11-3 and TRBJ2-5; 8 bases fit TRBD1. CDR1 is SGHNT and CDR2 is YENEEA in the germline V gene. The CDR3 spans 16 residues. V lost 6 bases and J lost 2; bases outside the gene matches: 11. This CDR3 reads CASSFPLGQEQETQYF. CDR3 DNA: TGTGCCAGCAGTTTTCCCTTGGGACAGGAGCAAGAGACCCAGTACTTC.

V and J are TRBV7-9 and TRBJ2-7; D tentatively fits TRBD1 or TRBD2 (6 bases each). Germline assignment: CDR1 SEHNR and CDR2 FQNEAQ (reference sequence). This CDR3 region has 14 residues. V lost 5 bases, J lost 7 bases, and 18 bases lay in between. DNA of the CDR3: TGTGCCAGCAGCCCCTCCCGGGGGCCCCGAGAGCAGTACTTC. Its protein product is CASSPSRGPREQYF.

This rearrangement joins TRBV27 to TRBJ2-7; D remains ambiguous. V shed 2 bases and J shed 4 bases, with 12 bases lying between them. The CDR3 sequence is 14 residues long. Germline loops: CDR1 MNHEY, CDR2 SMNVEV (reference sequence). CDR3 sequence reads: CASSLGRAVYEQYF. The DNA for the CDR3 is TGTGCCAGCAGTTTAGGCCGAGCCGTTTACGAGCAGTACTTC.

The rearrangement uses TRBV3-1 (or the pseudogene TRBV3-2) and TRBJ2-7; no clear D. This CDR3 contains 13 residues. Trimming shortened V by 3 bases and J by 6 bases, and 12 bases separated the two germline ends. Germline V lookup: CDR1 LGHDT, CDR2 YNNKEL (reference sequence). This chain's CDR3 is CASSQDRLGEQYF. The CDR3 DNA is TGTGCCAGCAGCCAGGACCGTCTTGGCGAGCAGTACTTC.

The chain has TRBV6-6 and TRBJ1-6; D unclear. Germline V gives CDR1 MNHNY, CDR2 SVGAGI (reference sequence). V gave up 4 bases and J gave up 12 bases, with 19 bases separating them. The CDR3 runs to 15 residues. CDR3 sequence: CASSSMGVEGRPLHF. The CDR3, as DNA: TGTGCCAGCAGTTCGATGGGTGTGGAGGGTCGACCCCTCCACTTT.

Concerning this clone itself: One end of the junction does not line up with germline, which may come from a read error. The chain uses TRBV28 and TRBJ2-7; TRBD1 matches at 9 bases. CDR3 length: 15 amino acids. Germline CDR1 reads MDHEN; CDR2 reads SYDVKM. This CDR3 is CASRAYNRGLDEQYF. The DNA for the CDR3 is TGTGCCAGCAGAGCCTACAACAGGGGGCTGGACGAGCAGTACTTT. The full variable domain, completed using reference TRBV28 and TRBJ2-7, is DVKVTQSSRYLVKRTGEKVFLECVQDMDHENMFWYRQDPGLGLRLIYFSYDVKMKEKGDIPEGYSVSREKKERFSLILESASTNQTSMYLCASRAYNRGLDEQYFGPGTRLTVT.

This chain connects TRBV11-3 to TRBJ2-7; D remains unclear. The germline CDR1 and CDR2 sequences are SGHNT and YENEEA. The CDR3 has 14 residues. The V gene lost 5 bases and the J gene lost 0 bases, with 11 bases spanning the gap. CDR3 nucleotide sequence: TGTGCCAGCAGCCCCCAGAGTAGCTCCTACGAGCAGTACTTC. Residues: CASSPQSSSYEQYF. The complete variable domain, with remaining parts taken from reference TRBV11-3 and TRBJ2-7, reads EAGVVQSPRYKIIEKKQPVAFWCNPISGHNTLYWYLQNLGQGPELLIRYENEEAVDDSQLPKDRFSAERLKGVDSTLKIQPAELGDSAVYLCASSPQSSSYEQYFGPGTRLTVT.